Listed below are T cell receptor beta chains from one sample, sequenced in a study of cytomegalovirus exposure and HLA in healthy donors. The method was immunoSEQ multiplex PCR; TCRdb's version includes in-frame clones alone and lacks a portion of them. Of some 64,000 clones listed, 90% to 97% are singletons. The source material was PBMCs. The receptors here all came from a woman between 18 and 30 years old in good health and CMV-seronegative. Each CDR3 is given with its conserved first and last residue. A D gene is named only where the DNA matches it firmly. Part of the rows lack a size; the others show once, few, many or a class for expanded clones.

D gene | clone size | J gene | V gene | CDR3 DNA | CDR3 protein
TRBD1 | . | TRBJ1-1 | TRBV10-3 | TGTGCCATCAGTGGACAGGGGAACACTGAAGCTTTCTTT | CAISGQGNTEAFF
TRBD1 | . | TRBJ1-4 | TRBV15 | TGTGCCACCAGCCCACAGGGGGCGGTCGGTAATGAAAAACTGTTTTTT | CATSPQGAVGNEKLFF
. | . | TRBJ1-3 | TRBV9 | TGTGCCAGCGGTACACGAAACACCATATATTTT | CASGTRNTIYF
TRBD1 | . | TRBJ2-5 | TRBV5-6 | TGTGCCAGCAGCATGGGACAGCACGAGGAGACCCAGTACTTC | CASSMGQHEETQYF
. | . | TRBJ1-5 | TRBV28 | TGTGCCAGCAGGTCACGGACGGAGGCCCAGCATTTT | CASRSRTEAQHF
. | . | TRBJ1-2 | TRBV4-3 | TGCGCCAGCAGCCAAGGGGGCTGTTGTGGGCATGAAAACTATGGCTACACCTTC | CASSQGGCCGHENYGYTF
TRBD1 | . | TRBJ1-1 | TRBV9 | TGTGCCAGCAGCGCCGAACAGGGGGGCACTGAAGCTTTCTTT | CASSAEQGGTEAFF
. | . | TRBJ1-1 | TRBV19 | TGTGCCAGTAGTATAGATTTGGAGAGCATGAACACTGAAGCTTTCTTT | CASSIDLESMNTEAFF
. | . | TRBJ1-2 | TRBV6-6 | TGTGCCAGCAGTCCCACAGGGATTGTTGGCTACACCTTC | CASSPTGIVGYTF
TRBD1 | . | TRBJ1-2 | TRBV5-6 | TGTGCCAGCAGCCGAACCGGGACAGTCTTACAGGGTGGCTACACCTTC | CASSRTGTVLQGGYTF
TRBD1 | . | TRBJ2-1 | TRBV2 | TGTGCCAGCAGTGTTGGACAGGCCTACAATGAGCAGTTCTTC | CASSVGQAYNEQFF
TRBD2 | . | TRBJ2-2 | TRBV7-9 | TGTGCCACCCCTGGGGGGGACTTTAACACCGGGGAGCTGTTTTTT | CATPGGDFNTGELFF
TRBD1 | . | TRBJ2-1 | TRBV10-1 | TGCGCCAGCAGTGGCATACAGGGGAGAGGCTCCTACAATGAGCAGTTCTTC | CASSGIQGRGSYNEQFF
. | . | TRBJ2-2 | TRBV9 | TGTGCCAGTCAAAGGGGTAACACAGAGCCTGGGGAGCTGTTTTTT | CASQRGNTEPGELFF
TRBD2 | . | TRBJ2-7 | TRBV7-8 | TGTGCCAGCAGCTTAGCGAGTCTCATGGGGGGGTTAAGCGAGCAGTACTTC | CASSLASLMGGLSEQYF
TRBD1 | . | TRBJ2-2 | TRBV4-2 | TGTGCCAGCAGCCAAGCCCCGGGACAGGGGGTTCCCGGGGAGCTGTTTTTT | CASSQAPGQGVPGELFF
TRBD1 | . | TRBJ1-2 | TRBV6-5 | TGTGCCAGCACCGGGACAGGGTGGTATGGCTACACCTTC | CASTGTGWYGYTF
TRBD2 | . | TRBJ2-6 | TRBV5-1 | TGCGCCAGCAGCCCCCGAACTAGCGGGGGGGCCCGTGGGGCCAACGTCCTGACTTTC | CASSPRTSGGARGANVLTF
TRBD2 | . | TRBJ2-7 | TRBV28 | TGTGCCAGCAGTTTATGGGCGGGAGGGGCGTCCTACGAGCAGTACTTC | CASSLWAGGASYEQYF
. | . | TRBJ1-5 | TRBV15 | TGTGCCACCAGCATCGCGGGCGGGGGGGGCTTGTGGCCCCAGCATTTT | CATSIAGGGGLWPQHF
. | . | TRBJ2-3 | TRBV30 | TGTGCCTGGACCGGGGTTAGTAGGGATACGCAGTATTTT | CAWTGVSRDTQYF
TRBD2 | once | TRBJ2-7 | TRBV27 | TGTGCCAGCACGAGGACTAGCGGATCCTACGAGCAGTACTTC | CASTRTSGSYEQYF
TRBD2 | . | TRBJ2-3 | TRBV19 | TGTGCCAGTGCCCACCCACTAGCGGGCACAGATACGCAGTATTTT | CASAHPLAGTDTQYF
. | . | TRBJ2-4 | TRBV5-4 | TGTGCCAGCAGCTTGGGGCGGTCCAAAAACATTCAGTACTTC | CASSLGRSKNIQYF
. | few | TRBJ1-1 | TRBV6-4 | TGTGCCAGCAGGGGTCCAGCGGGCACTGAAGCTTTCTTT | CASRGPAGTEAFF
. | once | TRBJ1-2 | TRBV7-3 | TGTGCCAGCAGCTTAGTGGGGGGGGTCGGAGGCTACACCTTC | CASSLVGGVGGYTF
. | . | TRBJ2-5 | TRBV19 | TGTGCCAGTAGTATAGGGAGGGGAGAGACCCAGTACTTC | CASSIGRGETQYF
. | . | TRBJ2-2 | TRBV9 | TGTGCCAGCAGCCCCAGGCCCTTGGGGGAGCTGTTTTTT | CASSPRPLGELFF
. | . | TRBJ2-2 | TRBV25-1 | TGTGCCAGCGGAGGGGTGGACCTGGGGACCGGGGAGCTGTTTTTT | CASGGVDLGTGELFF
. | . | TRBJ2-7 | TRBV5-6 | TGTGCCAGCAGCTTAAGGAGCTACGAGCAGTACTTC | CASSLRSYEQYF
TRBD2 | . | TRBJ2-2 | TRBV7-8 | TGTGCCAGCAGCTCACTTTTAGCGGGAGAGGACACCGGGGAGCTGTTTTTT | CASSSLLAGEDTGELFF
. | . | TRBJ1-1 | TRBV2 | TGTGCCAGAGATCGGGACCTAGGGGGTACTGAAGCTTTCTTT | CARDRDLGGTEAFF
TRBD2 | . | TRBJ2-7 | TRBV28 | TGTGCCAGCAGTTCGGCCCGGGCTAGCGGGCTCTACGAGCAGTACTTC | CASSSARASGLYEQYF
. | . | TRBJ2-2 | TRBV19 | TGTGCTACGGGCGGGCCGGGCACCGGGGAGCTGTTTTTT | CATGGPGTGELFF
TRBD2 | once | TRBJ2-4 | TRBV9 | TGTGCCAGCAGCGTAGGCTCTCGCGGGGGGGACATTCAGTACTTC | CASSVGSRGGDIQYF
TRBD1 | . | TRBJ1-2 | TRBV2 | TGTGCCAGCACCCCGGGACAGGGGGTTGGTTATGGCTACACCTTC | CASTPGQGVGYGYTF
TRBD2 | . | TRBJ2-1 | TRBV7-2 | TGTGCCAGCAGCTTAGCCCCCGTCTCCGGGGGGGTATACAATGAGCAGTTCTTC | CASSLAPVSGGVYNEQFF
TRBD2 | . | TRBJ2-1 | TRBV7-6 | TGTGGCAGCAGCTTAGGCGGACTAGCTACCTACAATGAGCAGTTCTTC | CGSSLGGLATYNEQFF
. | . | TRBJ1-2 | TRBV5-1 | TGCGCCAGCAGCGCCCCCGGGGGGTCCGGCTATGGCTACACCTTC | CASSAPGGSGYGYTF
. | . | TRBJ1-4 | TRBV5-4 | TGTGCCAGCAGCTTGGTGGCCGCCCAAGGGGGTGAAAAACTGTTTTTT | CASSLVAAQGGEKLFF
TRBD2 | . | TRBJ2-7 | TRBV7-2 | TGTGCCAGCAGCCATAGCGGGATTACCTCCTACGAGCAGTACTTC | CASSHSGITSYEQYF
. | . | TRBJ1-5 | TRBV30 | TGTGCCTGGAGAGCGAACGGGCCCCAGCATTTT | CAWRANGPQHF
. | . | TRBJ2-1 | TRBV28 | TGTGCCAGCAGTTTAGGGCCTGGGGCGCCCACTAATGAGCAGTTCTTC | CASSLGPGAPTNEQFF
. | . | TRBJ2-3 | TRBV6-5 | TGTGCCAGCAAGCGGGTGTCGGGGACGCAGTATTTT | CASKRVSGTQYF
TRBD1 | . | TRBJ2-2 | TRBV28 | TGTGCCAGCAGTTGGGGCAGGGGGCTTCCCGGGGAGCTGTTTTTT | CASSWGRGLPGELFF
TRBD1 | . | TRBJ1-3 | TRBV5-4 | TGTGCCAGCAGCTCCGGGACAGTTGGAAACACCATATATTTT | CASSSGTVGNTIYF
TRBD2 | . | TRBJ2-5 | TRBV7-6 | TGTGCCAGCAGCTTAGCACGGGCTAGCGGGGGACGCTTGGCCCAGTACTTC | CASSLARASGGRLAQYF
. | . | TRBJ1-2 | TRBV2 | TGTGCCAGCAGTGAAAAATCAGCCGGGTTTTATGGCTACACCTTC | CASSEKSAGFYGYTF
. | . | TRBJ2-5 | TRBV27 | TGTGCCAGCAGTTTGGTAGCGGCCCAAGAGACCCAGTACTTC | CASSLVAAQETQYF
TRBD1 | . | TRBJ1-4 | TRBV6-1 | TGTGCCAGCAGTGAATTGAGGGGGCGGGGTGAAAAACTGTTTTTT | CASSELRGRGEKLFF
. | . | TRBJ2-3 | TRBV4-3 | TGCGCCAGCAGCCAAGATTGGGCTTCTAGCACAGATACGCAGTATTTT | CASSQDWASSTDTQYF
TRBD2 | . | TRBJ2-5 | TRBV13 | TGTGCCAGCAGCATCGGACTAGCGGGGGGGTCGGCGGAGACCCAGTACTTC | CASSIGLAGGSAETQYF
. | . | TRBJ2-7 | TRBV6-1 | TGTGCCAGCAGCGGGGTCACAGGGATCTGCGAGCAGTACTTC | CASSGVTGICEQYF
TRBD1 | . | TRBJ1-2 | TRBV29-1 | TGCAGCGTTACAAGGACAGGGGGCGTAAGAGGTGGCTACACCTTC | CSVTRTGGVRGGYTF
TRBD1 | . | TRBJ2-7 | TRBV28 | TGTGCCAGCAGTAGAACAGGGGAGTTGGCCTACGAGCAGTACTTC | CASSRTGELAYEQYF
TRBD2 | . | TRBJ2-1 | TRBV28 | TGTGCCAGCAGTTTAGAAGCTAGCGGGAGGTGGGGGGGTTACAATGAGCAGTTCTTC | CASSLEASGRWGGYNEQFF
. | . | TRBJ2-7 | TRBV5-1 | TGCGCCAGCTCCAAGAGCTCCTACGAGCAGTACTTC | CASSKSSYEQYF
TRBD1 | . | TRBJ1-5 | TRBV7-2 | TGTGCCAGCAGCTTAGTCACAGGGGGTCAGCCCCAGCATTTT | CASSLVTGGQPQHF
TRBD1 | . | TRBJ2-7 | TRBV7-2 | TGTGCCAGCAGCTTTGACAGGGTCTGGGAGCAGTACTTC | CASSFDRVWEQYF